This T cell receptor beta chain was identified during a study of blood T cell repertoires in COVID-19. Study-level background: From T cells, B-cell-depleted T cells, or PBMCs came the material, which was cDNA or gDNA.

Clinical history reported by participants formed the basis on which cohorts were assigned. In the source study's methods: Counts of nucleated cells, estimated from reference gene primer amplification, were obtained. The table came from immunoSEQ multiplex PCR; TCRdb's copy has only in-frame clones and leaves some out. The V and J calls and clone size are taken from that table; D and trimming were inferred from the DNA. The sample lists approximately 290,000 clones, roughly 89% occurring once. V lost 2 bases and J lost 0, with 8 bases in between. This CDR3 has 15 amino acids. Germline V CDR1 and CDR2: LNHNV, YYDKDF (reference sequence).

This TCR derives from a young woman with acute COVID-19. The sequenced sample consisted of PBMCs or T cells enriched from blood (not recorded which). The gene calls are TRBV15 and TRBJ2-1, with D perhaps matching TRBD2 (5 bases). CDR3 sequence: CATSRPGNSYNEQFF. The CDR3 DNA is TGTGCCACCAGCAGACCGGGAAACTCCTACAATGAGCAGTTCTTC.